The rows below give T cell receptor beta chains drawn from one sample of a study of blood T cell repertoires in COVID-19. Produced via immunoSEQ multiplex PCR; TCRdb's table is partial and in-frame only. In the table there are about 90,000 clones, about 91% of which are singletons. Sequenced material: peripheral blood. These receptors originate from a human donor with active COVID-19. The donor label of this sample is uncertain. Each CDR3 is given with its conserved first and last residue. The D gene is left open where the match is weak. The size of a clone is reported for some rows only, either as once, few or many, or as a class for expanded clones.

few	-	TRBJ2-1	TRBV2	CASSDPAPNGNEQFF	TGTGCCAGCAGTGACCCAGCCCCTAACGGGAATGAGCAGTTCTTC
-	TRBD2	TRBJ2-4	TRBV5-1	CASSLIQREGNIQYF	TGCGCCAGCAGCTTGATCCAGCGGGAAGGAAACATTCAGTACTTC
-	TRBD2	TRBJ2-3	TRBV15	CATSILLSGGARDTQYF	TGTGCCACCAGCATTTTACTGAGCGGGGGGGCCAGAGATACGCAGTATTTT
-	-	TRBJ1-2	TRBV28	CASSLAQGGGYTF	TGTGCCAGCAGCCTCGCGCAGGGTGGTGGCTACACCTTC
-	-	TRBJ1-2	TRBV5-1	CASSFRTAGIGANYGYTF	TGCGCCAGCAGCTTTCGGACAGCCGGGATTGGGGCTAACTATGGCTACACCTTC
-	-	TRBJ2-1	TRBV12-3/TRBV12-4	CASSSSHEQFF	TGTGCCAGCAGTTCCTCCCATGAGCAGTTCTTC
-	-	TRBJ1-4	TRBV9	CASSDSMGGAEKLFF	TGTGCCAGCAGCGACAGTATGGGGGGTGCTGAAAAACTGTTTTTT
once	TRBD1	TRBJ1-2	TRBV5-6	CASSFRRAGGSYGYTF	TGTGCCAGCAGCTTCCGTCGGGCAGGGGGCTCCTACGGCTACACCTTC
-	-	TRBJ2-2	TRBV7-2	CASSLAAEYGGELFF	TGTGCCAGCAGCTTAGCGGCGGAGTATGGCGGGGAGCTGTTTTTT
-	TRBD1	TRBJ2-5	TRBV18	CASSLSGGQRAETQYF	TGTGCCAGCTCGCTATCAGGGGGCCAGCGGGCAGAGACCCAGTACTTC
-	-	TRBJ2-1	TRBV27	CASLSPHNEQFF	TGTGCCAGCCTAAGTCCCCACAATGAGCAGTTCTTC
-	TRBD1	TRBJ2-5	TRBV7-2	CASSSHRGAQETQYF	TGTGCCAGCAGCTCTCACAGGGGGGCCCAAGAGACCCAGTACTTC
-	-	TRBJ1-2	TRBV28	CASSLKVRDGYTF	TGTGCCAGCAGTTTAAAGGTCCGGGATGGCTACACCTTC
-	TRBD1	TRBJ2-7	TRBV6-5	CASSPQGEDYEQYF	TGTGCCAGCAGCCCACAGGGGGAAGATTACGAGCAGTACTTC
-	TRBD1	TRBJ1-3	TRBV9	CASSRGDRDLFWAGNTIYF	TGTGCCAGCAGCCGGGGGGACAGGGACCTTTTCTGGGCTGGAAACACCATATATTTT
-	-	TRBJ2-7	TRBV28	CASSGYGGYEQYF	TGTGCCAGCAGTGGGTATGGCGGCTACGAGCAGTACTTC
-	TRBD1	TRBJ1-4	TRBV6-6	CASTRGQDNEKLFF	TGTGCCAGCACCCGGGGACAGGATAATGAAAAACTGTTTTTT
-	-	TRBJ1-2	TRBV19	CASSILANYGYTF	TGTGCCAGTAGTATACTTGCTAACTATGGCTACACCTTC
-	-	TRBJ1-1	TRBV16	CASSPGRVRRTEAFF	TGTGCCAGCAGCCCTGGGAGGGTAAGACGAACTGAAGCTTTCTTT
-	TRBD2	TRBJ2-3	TRBV2	CASSEGTSGGDTQYF	TGTGCCAGCAGTGAAGGGACTAGCGGGGGCGATACGCAGTATTTT
-	-	TRBJ1-1	TRBV28	CASSWAHEAFF	TGTGCCAGCAGTTGGGCCCATGAAGCTTTCTTT
few	-	TRBJ2-7	TRBV20-1	CSADRYEQYF	TGCAGTGCTGACAGGTACGAGCAGTACTTC
-	-	TRBJ2-7	TRBV28	CASSRPGEEGEQYF	TGTGCCAGCAGTCGACCCGGCGAGGAGGGCGAGCAGTACTTC
-	-	TRBJ1-4	TRBV6-5	CASSYGQGNEKLFF	TGTGCCAGCAGTTATGGGCAGGGGAATGAAAAACTGTTTTTT
-	TRBD2	TRBJ2-1	TRBV2	CASSKSSRTSGGKNEQFF	TGTGCCAGCAGTAAATCTTCCCGGACTAGCGGGGGGAAAAATGAGCAGTTCTTC
once	-	TRBJ1-4	TRBV5-6	CASSLSARGGEKLFF	TGTGCCAGCAGCTTGTCGGCTAGGGGAGGGGAAAAACTGTTTTTT
-	TRBD1	TRBJ2-7	TRBV5-1	CASSLAPGQGYEQYF	TGCGCCAGCAGCTTGGCTCCGGGACAGGGTTACGAGCAGTACTTC
once	TRBD1	TRBJ2-5	TRBV11-3	CASSPGQGLYQETQYF	TGTGCCAGCAGCCCGGGACAGGGGCTGTACCAAGAGACCCAGTACTTC
-	-	TRBJ2-7	TRBV28	CASSFSGLYEQYF	TGTGCCAGCAGTTTTTCAGGACTCTACGAGCAGTACTTC